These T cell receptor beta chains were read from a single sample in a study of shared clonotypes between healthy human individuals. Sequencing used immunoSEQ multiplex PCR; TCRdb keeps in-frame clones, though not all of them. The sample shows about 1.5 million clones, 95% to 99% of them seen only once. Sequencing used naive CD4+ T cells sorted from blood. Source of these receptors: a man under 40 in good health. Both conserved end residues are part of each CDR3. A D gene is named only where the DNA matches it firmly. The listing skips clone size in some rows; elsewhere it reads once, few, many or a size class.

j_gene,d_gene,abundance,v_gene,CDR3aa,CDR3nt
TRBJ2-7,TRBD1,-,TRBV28,CASRTGFWEQYF,TGTGCCAGTCGGACAGGGTTTTGGGAGCAGTACTTC
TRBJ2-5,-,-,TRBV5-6,CASSLGLQETQYF,TGTGCCAGCAGTCTCGGACTCCAAGAGACCCAGTACTTC
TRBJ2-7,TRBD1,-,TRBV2,CASSDQTGRYEQYF,TGTGCCAGCAGTGATCAGACAGGGCGCTACGAGCAGTACTTC
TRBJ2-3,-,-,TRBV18,CASSPPSGVTDTQYF,TGTGCCAGCTCACCACCCAGTGGCGTCACAGATACGCAGTATTTT
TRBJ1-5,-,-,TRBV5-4,CASSLERDQPQHF,TGTGCCAGCAGCTTGGAGAGGGATCAGCCCCAGCATTTT
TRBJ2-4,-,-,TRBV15,CATSTRTARSVSIQYF,TGTGCCACCAGCACCAGGACGGCCCGGTCGGTTAGCATTCAGTACTTC
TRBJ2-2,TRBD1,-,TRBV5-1,CASSLQGAGTGELFF,TGCGCCAGCAGCTTACAGGGGGCGGGGACCGGGGAGCTGTTTTTT
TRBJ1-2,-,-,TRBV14,CASSHPGAKGYTF,TGTGCCAGCAGCCATCCGGGGGCAAAAGGCTACACCTTC
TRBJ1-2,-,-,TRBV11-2,CASRSLGVSGYTF,TGTGCCAGCAGGAGCTTGGGGGTATCGGGCTACACCTTC
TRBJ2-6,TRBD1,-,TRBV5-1,CASSRQGASGANVLTF,TGCGCCAGCAGCAGACAGGGAGCTTCTGGGGCCAACGTCCTGACTTTC
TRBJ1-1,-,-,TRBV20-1,CSATDGTEAFF,TGCAGTGCTACAGACGGGACTGAAGCTTTCTTT
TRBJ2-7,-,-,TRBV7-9,CAVSRGTAYEQYF,TGTGCCGTATCCCGTGGGACTGCCTACGAGCAGTACTTC
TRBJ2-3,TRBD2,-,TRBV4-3,CASSPQGLAGGTDTQYF,TGCGCCAGCAGCCCCCAGGGACTAGCGGGGGGCACAGATACGCAGTATTTT
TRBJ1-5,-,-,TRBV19,CASSMGTLIQPQHF,TGTGCCAGTAGTATGGGGACATTAATCCAGCCCCAGCATTTT
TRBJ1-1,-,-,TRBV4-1,CASSQDSRRMGTEAFF,TGCGCCAGCAGCCAAGATAGTAGGAGGATGGGTACTGAAGCTTTCTTT
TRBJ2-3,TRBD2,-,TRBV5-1,CASSLGAGGPGDTQYF,TGCGCCAGCAGCTTAGGAGCGGGAGGGCCGGGAGATACGCAGTATTTT
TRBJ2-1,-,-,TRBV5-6,CASSRYGESSYNEQFF,TGTGCCAGCAGCCGGTACGGGGAAAGCTCCTACAATGAGCAGTTCTTC
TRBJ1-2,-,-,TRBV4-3,CASSRGPNYGYTF,TGCGCCAGCAGCCGTGGGCCTAACTATGGCTACACCTTC
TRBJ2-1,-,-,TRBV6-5,CVVGGNEQFF,TGTGTGGTGGGGGGCAATGAGCAGTTCTTC
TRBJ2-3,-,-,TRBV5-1,CASSFTLPGADTQYF,TGCGCCAGCAGCTTTACGCTTCCAGGGGCAGATACGCAGTATTTT
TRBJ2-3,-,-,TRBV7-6,CASSPRGAIDTQYF,TGTGCCAGCAGCCCTCGGGGGGCGATAGATACGCAGTATTTT
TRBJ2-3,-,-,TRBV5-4,CASSYGQAMGRGPDTQYF,TGTGCCAGCAGCTACGGACAGGCGATGGGGAGGGGGCCAGATACGCAGTATTTT
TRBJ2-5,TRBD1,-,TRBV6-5,CASSSGTGILETQYF,TGTGCCAGCAGTTCCGGGACAGGGATCCTAGAGACCCAGTACTTC
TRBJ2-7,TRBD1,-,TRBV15,CATSNIQGANYEQYF,TGTGCCACCAGCAATATACAGGGGGCGAACTACGAGCAGTACTTC
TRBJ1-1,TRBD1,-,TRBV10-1,CASRSGTENTEAFF,TGCGCCAGCAGATCCGGGACAGAGAACACTGAAGCTTTCTTT
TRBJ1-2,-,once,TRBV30,CAATANYGYTF,TGTGCCGCCACGGCTAACTATGGCTACACCTTC
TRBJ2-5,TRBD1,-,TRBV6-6,CASSGGGETQYF,TGTGCCAGCTCAGGGGGCGGGGAGACCCAGTACTTC
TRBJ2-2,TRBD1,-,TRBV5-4,CASSTNRGTTGELFF,TGTGCCAGCAGCACCAACAGGGGGACCACCGGGGAGCTGTTTTTT
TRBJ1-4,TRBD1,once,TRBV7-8,CASSLSETGNEKLFF,TGTGCCAGCAGCTTAAGCGAGACAGGGAATGAAAAACTGTTTTTT
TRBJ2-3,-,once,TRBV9,CASSRSDTQYF,TGTGCCAGCAGCCGGTCAGATACGCAGTATTTT
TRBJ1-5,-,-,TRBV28,CASSFTGQLSNQPQHF,TGTGCCAGCAGTTTTACAGGACAACTTAGCAATCAGCCCCAGCATTTT
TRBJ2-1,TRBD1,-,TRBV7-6,CASSLYGIRGRNEQFF,TGTGCCAGCAGCTTATACGGCATAAGGGGGCGCAATGAGCAGTTCTTC
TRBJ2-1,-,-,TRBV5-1,CASSGTMSSYNEQFF,TGCGCCAGCAGCGGAACGATGAGCTCCTACAATGAGCAGTTCTTC
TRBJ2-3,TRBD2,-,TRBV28,CASRTLGASSGSRWTDTQYF,TGTGCCAGCAGAACCTTGGGGGCTAGTAGCGGGAGTCGATGGACAGATACGCAGTATTTT